The 8 T cell receptor beta chains in this list originate from one sample, sequenced in a study of blood T cell repertoires in COVID-19. TCRdb keeps only in-frame clones here, not all; method: immunoSEQ multiplex PCR. In the table there are 300,000 to 450,000 clones, more than 75% of which are singletons. The sample was peripheral blood. The receptors here all came from a woman aged 55-70 years with COVID-19, enrolled during active disease.

This clone was recorded only once. This chain connects TRBV4-1 to TRBJ2-1; 8 nucleotides align to TRBD2. CDR1 and CDR2 from the germline V gene are MGHRA and YSYEKL. V lost 1 base, J lost 4 bases, and 9 bases stayed unmatched. The CDR3 sequence is 17 residues long. CDR3 coding DNA: TGCGCCAGCAGCCAAGGAAGGGGCGGGGGGCCTTACAATGAGCAGTTCTTC. Translated: CASSQGRGGGPYNEQFF.

The chain uses TRBV9 and TRBJ2-2; tentatively, D is TRBD1 (6 bases). The V gene's germline CDR1 is SGDLS and CDR2 YYNGEE. Trimming shortened V by 0 bases and J by 4 bases, and 10 bases separated the two germline ends. The CDR3 loop spans 15 amino acids. CDR3 in DNA: TGTGCCAGCAGCGTAGTTCAGGGGCCCACCGGGGAGCTGTTTTTT. Translated: CASSVVQGPTGELFF.

In DNA form, the CDR3 reads TGTGCCAGCAGCTTGGGCATTGCTGAAGCTTTCTTT. Translating gives CASSLGIAEAFF. This chain connects TRBV7-9 to TRBJ1-1; D uncertain. From germline, CDR1 is SEHNR and CDR2 FQNEAQ (reference sequence). V gave up 3 bases and J gave up 6 bases, with 8 bases separating them. The CDR3 length is 12 residues.

The chain uses TRBV18 and TRBJ2-5, with D unclear. Trimming cost V 3 bases and J 3 bases, with 5 bases left between them. In germline, CDR1 is KGHSH, CDR2 LQKENI. The CDR3 spans 12 residues. As DNA, the CDR3 is TGTGCCAGCTCACCCGGTAAAGAGACCCAGTACTTC. Its protein product is CASSPGKETQYF.

Here the CDR3 reads CASSLSRTGSYTF. Here the CDR3 DNA reads TGTGCCAGCAGTTTATCGAGGACAGGGAGCTACACCTTC. The chain combines TRBV27 with TRBJ1-2, with 8 bases lining up with TRBD1. The junction had 3 bases not matched to a gene; V was cut back by 0 bases and J by 9 bases. CDR1 is MNHEY, CDR2 SMNVEV, per germline (reference sequence). The CDR3 spans 13 residues.

This clone was found once. The chain is built from TRBV5-4 and TRBJ1-2; D is ambiguous. The CDR3 sequence is 13 residues long. The V end lost 5 bases, the J end lost 8 bases, and 16 bases lay between the germline ends. In germline, CDR1 is SGHNT, CDR2 YYREEE (reference sequence). This CDR3 reads CASRFRGGAGYTF. CDR3 DNA sequence: TGTGCCAGCAGATTTAGAGGCGGCGCGGGCTACACCTTC.

This clone was seen only once. The V call is TRBV5-1, the J call TRBJ2-3; 8 nucleotides line up with TRBD2. With V trimmed by 6 bases and J by 0 bases, 9 bases remained unmatched. The CDR3 consists of 16 residues. Germline-derived CDR1 and CDR2 are SGHRS and YFSETQ. Here the CDR3 reads CASTSRERGSTDTQYF. The CDR3 DNA reads as TGCGCCAGCACCTCTCGGGAGCGGGGGAGCACAGATACGCAGTATTTT.

The chain couples TRBV18 to TRBJ2-5, with D possibly matching TRBD2 (5 bases). The V and J ends lost 3 bases and 2 bases respectively, with 16 bases between them. CDR3 size: 16 residues. Germline V gene sequence: CDR1 KGHSH, CDR2 LQKENI. CDR3 coding DNA: TGTGCCAGCTCACCCACCGGGATTTTCGATCAAGAGACCCAGTACTTC. Residues: CASSPTGIFDQETQYF.